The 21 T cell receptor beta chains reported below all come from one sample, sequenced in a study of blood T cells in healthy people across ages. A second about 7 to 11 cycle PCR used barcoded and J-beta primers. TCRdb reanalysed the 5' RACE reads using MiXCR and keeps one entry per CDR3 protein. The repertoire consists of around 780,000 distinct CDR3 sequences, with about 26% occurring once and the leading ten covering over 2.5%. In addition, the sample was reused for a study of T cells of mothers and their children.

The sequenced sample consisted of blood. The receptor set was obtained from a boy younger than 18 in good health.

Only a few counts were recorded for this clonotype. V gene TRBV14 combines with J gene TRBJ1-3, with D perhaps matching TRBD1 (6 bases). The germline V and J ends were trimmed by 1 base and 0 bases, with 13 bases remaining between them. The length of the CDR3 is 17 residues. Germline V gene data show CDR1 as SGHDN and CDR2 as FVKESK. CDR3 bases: TGTGCCAGCAGCCAAGGTTTGACAGGCAGCTCTGGAAACACCATATATTTT. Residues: CASSQGLTGSSGNTIYF.

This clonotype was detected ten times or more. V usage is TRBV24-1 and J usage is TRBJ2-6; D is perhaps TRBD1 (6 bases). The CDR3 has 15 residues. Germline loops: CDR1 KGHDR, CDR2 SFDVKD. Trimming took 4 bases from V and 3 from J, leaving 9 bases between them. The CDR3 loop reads CATSESRGGANVLTF. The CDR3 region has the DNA TGTGCCACCAGTGAGTCCAGGGGTGGGGCCAACGTCCTGACTTTC.

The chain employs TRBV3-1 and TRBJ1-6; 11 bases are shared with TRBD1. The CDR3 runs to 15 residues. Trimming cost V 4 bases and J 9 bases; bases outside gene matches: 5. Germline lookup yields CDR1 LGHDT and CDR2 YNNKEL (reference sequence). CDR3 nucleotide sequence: TGTGCCAGCAGCCCTCCGGGGACAGGGGGTTCACCCCTCCACTTT. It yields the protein CASSPPGTGGSPLHF.

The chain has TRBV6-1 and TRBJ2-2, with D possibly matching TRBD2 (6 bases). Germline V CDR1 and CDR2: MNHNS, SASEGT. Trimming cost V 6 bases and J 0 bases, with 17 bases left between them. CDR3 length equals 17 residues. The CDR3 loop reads CASRPKVGGSNTGELFF. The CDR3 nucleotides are TGTGCCAGCAGGCCGAAGGTGGGGGGATCGAACACCGGGGAGCTGTTTTTT.

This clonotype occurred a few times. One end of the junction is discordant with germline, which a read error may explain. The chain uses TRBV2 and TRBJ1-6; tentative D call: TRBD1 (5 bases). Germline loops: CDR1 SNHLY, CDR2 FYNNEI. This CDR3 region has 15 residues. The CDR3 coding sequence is TGTGCCAGCAGTGGGGGAGACAGCCGTTATTCATCCCTCCACTTT. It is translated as CASSGGDSRYSSLHF.

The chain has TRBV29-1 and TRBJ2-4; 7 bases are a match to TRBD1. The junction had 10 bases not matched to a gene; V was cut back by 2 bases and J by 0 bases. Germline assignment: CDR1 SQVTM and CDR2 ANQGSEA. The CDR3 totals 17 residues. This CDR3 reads CSVESQGQWLAKNIQYF. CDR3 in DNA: TGCAGCGTTGAAAGCCAGGGACAGTGGCTAGCCAAAAACATTCAGTACTTC.

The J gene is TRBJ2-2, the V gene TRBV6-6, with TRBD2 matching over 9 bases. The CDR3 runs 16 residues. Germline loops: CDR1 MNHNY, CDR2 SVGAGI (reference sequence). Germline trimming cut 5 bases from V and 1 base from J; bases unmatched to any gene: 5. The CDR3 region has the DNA TGTGCCAGCAGTAGCGCTAGCGGGGAGAACACCGGGGAGCTGTTTTTT. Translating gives CASSSASGENTGELFF.

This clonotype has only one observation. CDR3 sequence: CASSQDQGEGGYTF. In DNA, the CDR3 is TGTGCCAGCAGCCAAGATCAGGGGGAGGGTGGCTACACCTTC. The rearrangement links TRBV4-2 to TRBJ1-2; the match to TRBD1 covers 7 bases. Germline V gene data show CDR1 as LGHNA and CDR2 as YNFKEQ. The CDR3 runs 14 residues. Trimming took 0 bases from V and 7 from J; bases not matched to a gene: 5.

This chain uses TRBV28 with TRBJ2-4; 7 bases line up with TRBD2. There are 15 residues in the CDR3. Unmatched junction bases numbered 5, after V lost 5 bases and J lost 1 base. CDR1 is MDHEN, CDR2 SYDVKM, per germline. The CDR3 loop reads CASSPPGGAKNIQYF. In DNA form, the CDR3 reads TGTGCCAGCAGTCCTCCCGGGGGGGCCAAAAACATTCAGTACTTC.

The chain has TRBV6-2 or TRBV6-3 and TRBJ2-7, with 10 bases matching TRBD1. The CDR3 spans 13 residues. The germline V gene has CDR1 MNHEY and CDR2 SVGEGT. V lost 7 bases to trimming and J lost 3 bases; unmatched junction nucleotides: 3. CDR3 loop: CASTGDRGYEQYF. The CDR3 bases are TGTGCCAGCACTGGGGACAGGGGCTACGAGCAGTACTTC.

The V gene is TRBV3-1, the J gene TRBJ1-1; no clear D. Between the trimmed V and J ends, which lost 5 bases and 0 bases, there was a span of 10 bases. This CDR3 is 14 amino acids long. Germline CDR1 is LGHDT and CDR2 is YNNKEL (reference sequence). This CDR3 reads CASSSSGLNTEAFF. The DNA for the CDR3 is TGTGCCAGCAGCTCTTCCGGGTTGAACACTGAAGCTTTCTTT.

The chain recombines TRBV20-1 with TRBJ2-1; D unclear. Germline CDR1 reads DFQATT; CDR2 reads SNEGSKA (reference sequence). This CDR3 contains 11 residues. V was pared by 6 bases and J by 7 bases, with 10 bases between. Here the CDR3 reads CSASPRNEQFF. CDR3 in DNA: TGCAGTGCCAGCCCTCGGAATGAGCAGTTCTTC.

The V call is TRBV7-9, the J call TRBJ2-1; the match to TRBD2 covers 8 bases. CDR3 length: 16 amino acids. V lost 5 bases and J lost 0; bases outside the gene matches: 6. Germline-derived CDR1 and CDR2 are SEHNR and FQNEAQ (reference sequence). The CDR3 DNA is TGTGCCAGCAGCCCGACGGGAGGGAGCTCCTACAATGAGCAGTTCTTC. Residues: CASSPTGGSSYNEQFF.

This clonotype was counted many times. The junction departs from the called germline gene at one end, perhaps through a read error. The CDR3 protein is CASSSTGGEETQYF. CDR3 DNA sequence: TGTGCCAGCAGCTCAACAGGGGGGGAAGAGACCCAGTACTTC. This chain joins TRBV5-1 and TRBJ2-5; D is perhaps TRBD1 (8 bases). Germline values: CDR1 SGHRS, CDR2 YFSETQ. The CDR3 is 14 residues long.

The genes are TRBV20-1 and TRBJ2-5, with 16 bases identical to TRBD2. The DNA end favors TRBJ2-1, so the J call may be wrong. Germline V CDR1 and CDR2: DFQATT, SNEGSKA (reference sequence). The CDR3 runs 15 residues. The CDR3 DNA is TGCAGTGCCCCGGGACTAGCGGGGGGGCTTGATGAGCAGTTCTTC. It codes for CSAPGLAGGLDEQFF.

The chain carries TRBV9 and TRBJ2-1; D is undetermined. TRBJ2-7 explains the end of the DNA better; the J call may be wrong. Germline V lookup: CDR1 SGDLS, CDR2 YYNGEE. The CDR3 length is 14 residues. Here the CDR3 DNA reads TGTGCCAGCAGCGTAGACTTGCGACCCTACGAGCAGTACTTC. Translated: CASSVDLRPYEQYF.

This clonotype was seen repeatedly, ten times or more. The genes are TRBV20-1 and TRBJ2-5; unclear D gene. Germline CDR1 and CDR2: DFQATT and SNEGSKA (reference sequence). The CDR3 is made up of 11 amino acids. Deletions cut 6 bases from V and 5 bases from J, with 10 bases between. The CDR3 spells CSATTGETQYF. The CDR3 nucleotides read TGCAGTGCAACGACTGGGGAGACCCAGTACTTC.

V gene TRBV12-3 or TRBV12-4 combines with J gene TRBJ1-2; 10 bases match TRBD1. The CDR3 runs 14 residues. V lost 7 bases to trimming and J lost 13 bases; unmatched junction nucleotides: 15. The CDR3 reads CASNTWGQGLLATF. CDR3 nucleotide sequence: TGTGCCAGCAACACATGGGGACAGGGGCTATTGGCCACCTTC.

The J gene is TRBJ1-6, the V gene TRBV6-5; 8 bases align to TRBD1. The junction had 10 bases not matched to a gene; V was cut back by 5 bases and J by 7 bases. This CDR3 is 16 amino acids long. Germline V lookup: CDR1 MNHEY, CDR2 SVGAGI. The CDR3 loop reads CASSHRQGIWNSPLHF. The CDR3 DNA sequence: TGTGCCAGCAGTCACCGACAGGGGATATGGAATTCACCCCTCCACTTT.

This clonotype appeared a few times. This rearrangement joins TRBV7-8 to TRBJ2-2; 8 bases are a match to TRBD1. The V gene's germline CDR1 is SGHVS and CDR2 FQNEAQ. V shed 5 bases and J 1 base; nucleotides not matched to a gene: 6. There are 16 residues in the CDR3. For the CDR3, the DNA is TGTGCCAGCAGCCCCGACAGGGGACTGAACACCGGGGAGCTGTTTTTT. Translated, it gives CASSPDRGLNTGELFF.

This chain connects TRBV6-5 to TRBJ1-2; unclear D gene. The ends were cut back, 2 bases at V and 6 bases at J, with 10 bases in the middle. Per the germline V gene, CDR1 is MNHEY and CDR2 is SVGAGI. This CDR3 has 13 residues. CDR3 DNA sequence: TGTGCCAGCAGTTACCGCGACGGAGATGGCTACACCTTC. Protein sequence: CASSYRDGDGYTF.